This TCR beta chain was observed in a study of OX40 agonist ivuxolimab in advanced cancers. Method: immunoSEQ multiplex PCR; TCRdb's copy keeps in-frame clones and lacks some. Of 20,000 to 25,000 clones detected, around 85% appear once; the ten largest clones hold over 35%. The CDR3 length is 12 residues. With V trimmed by 8 bases and J by 12 bases, 12 bases remained unmatched. The germline CDR1 and CDR2 sequences are MDHEN and SYDVKM. Sequenced material: CD4+ or CD8+ T cells sorted from blood, taken in a trial of the OX40 agonist ivuxolimab. This sequence originates from an adult with an advanced solid tumor such as melanoma, head and neck, liver or kidney cancer. The V call is TRBV28, the J call TRBJ1-1; 7 nucleotides align to TRBD1. The CDR3 DNA is TGTGCCAGCGGACCCAGGGGGGGGACAACTTTCTTT. This encodes CASGPRGGTTFF.